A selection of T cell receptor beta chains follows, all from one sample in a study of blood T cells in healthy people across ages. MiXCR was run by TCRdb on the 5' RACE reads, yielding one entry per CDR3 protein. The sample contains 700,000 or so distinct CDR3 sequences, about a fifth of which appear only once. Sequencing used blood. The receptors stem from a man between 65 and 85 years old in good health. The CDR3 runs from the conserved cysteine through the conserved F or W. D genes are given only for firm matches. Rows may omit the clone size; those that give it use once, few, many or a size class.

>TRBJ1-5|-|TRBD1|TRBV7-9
TGTGCCAGCAGCTTAGTGAGGACAGGGGACAATCAGCCCCAGCATTTT
CASSLVRTGDNQPQHF
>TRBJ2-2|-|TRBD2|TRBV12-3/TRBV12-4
TGTGCCAGCAGTCCAGGCGGGGGGGTTAGCACCGGGGAGCTGTTTTTT
CASSPGGGVSTGELFF
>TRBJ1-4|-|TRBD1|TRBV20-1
TGCAGTGCCCAAGCCGGGACAGGGGATGAAAAACTGTTTTTT
CSAQAGTGDEKLFF
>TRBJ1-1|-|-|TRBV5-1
TGCGCCAGCGGTCCGACGCCCGGGGACACTGAAGCTTTCTTT
CASGPTPGDTEAFF
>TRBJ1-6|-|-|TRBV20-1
TGCAGTGCTAGAGTATCCGGGGGGCGGTCACCCCTCCACTTT
CSARVSGGRSPLHF
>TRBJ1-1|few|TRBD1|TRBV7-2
TGTGCCAGCAGCCAAGGGACAGGGGGCGCGGCTTTCTTT
CASSQGTGGAAFF
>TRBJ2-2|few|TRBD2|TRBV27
TGTGCCAGCAGTTGGCTAGCGGGTTTGGTCACCGGGGAGCTGTTTTTT
CASSWLAGLVTGELFF
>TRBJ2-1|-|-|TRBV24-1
TGTGCCACCAGTGAACCCCTTCACAATGAGCAGTTCTTC
CATSEPLHNEQFF
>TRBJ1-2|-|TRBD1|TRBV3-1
TGTGCCAGCAGCCGTCAGGCCCGGACAGGGGGACGACCTTTC
CASSRQARTGGRPF
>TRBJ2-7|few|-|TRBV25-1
TGTGCCAGCAGTGAATATGGTGAAGCCTACGAGCAGTACTTC
CASSEYGEAYEQYF
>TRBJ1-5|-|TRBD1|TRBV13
TGTGCCAGCAGCGGCAGGGGGGATCAGCCCCAGCATTTT
CASSGRGDQPQHF
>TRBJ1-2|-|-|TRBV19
TGTGCCAGTAGTCCCTCTCCGGGGTATGGCTACACCTTC
CASSPSPGYGYTF
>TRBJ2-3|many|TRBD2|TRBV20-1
TGCAGTGCTAGAGTCTGGGCTAGCGGGAGGTCGGGAGTTGTGTATTTT
CSARVWASGRSGVVYF
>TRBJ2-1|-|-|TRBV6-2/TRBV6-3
TGTGCCAGCAGTTACTCGAGTAGTAGTCCCGGTCATGAGCAGTTCTTC
CASSYSSSSPGHEQFF
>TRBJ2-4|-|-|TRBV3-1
TGTGCCAGCAGCCGAGAGGGGGTAGCCAAAAACATTCAGTACTTC
CASSREGVAKNIQYF
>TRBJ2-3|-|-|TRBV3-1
TGTGCCAGCAGCCAAGTAACGGGCACAGATACGCAGTATTTT
CASSQVTGTDTQYF
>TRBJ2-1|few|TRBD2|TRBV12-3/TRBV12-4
TGTGCCAGCAGTGGGACTATTTCCGAGCAGTTCTTC
CASSGTISEQFF
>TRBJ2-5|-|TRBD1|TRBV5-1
TGCGCCAGCAGCGCGGACAGGGTGCAGAGAGAGCAGTACTTC
CASSADRVQREQYF
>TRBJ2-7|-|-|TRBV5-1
TGCGCCAGCAGCTTGGGCGGAGGGTTTTACGAGCAGTACTTC
CASSLGGGFYEQYF
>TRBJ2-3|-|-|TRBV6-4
TGTGCCAGCAATGACAGCCCCGGGGATACGCAGTATTTT
CASNDSPGDTQYF
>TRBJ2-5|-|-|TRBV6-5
TGTGCCAGCAGTTGGGTCGGGACCCAGTACTTC
CASSWVGTQYF
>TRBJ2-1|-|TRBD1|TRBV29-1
TGCAGCGTTCAACGACAGGGGGGCCCCACCTACAATGAGCAGTTCTTC
CSVQRQGGPTYNEQFF
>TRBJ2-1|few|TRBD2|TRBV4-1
TGCGCCAGCCAGCGGGAGCCGCTTAGCAATGAGCGGTTCTTC
CASQREPLSNERFF
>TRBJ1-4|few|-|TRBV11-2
TGTGCCAGCAGCTTAGTTGGAGTGGTATCTGAAAAACTGTGTTTT
CASSLVGVVSEKLCF
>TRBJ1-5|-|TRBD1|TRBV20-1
TGCAGTGCTAGCCCCCCACAGGGGAGGAATCAGCCCCAGCATTTT
CSASPPQGRNQPQHF
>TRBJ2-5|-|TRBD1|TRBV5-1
TGCGCCAGCAGATCGACAGGGGTGGTGACCCAGTACTTC
CASRSTGVVTQYF
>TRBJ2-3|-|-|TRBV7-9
TGTGCCAGCAGCCGTCTGGGAACGACAGATACGCAGTATTTT
CASSRLGTTDTQYF
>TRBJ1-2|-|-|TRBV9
TGTGCCAGCAGCGTACCGGGGGCTGGTGGCTACACCTTC
CASSVPGAGGYTF
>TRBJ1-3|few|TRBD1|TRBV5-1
TGCGCCAGCGCCTCGGACAGGAGCTCTGGAAACACCATATATTTT
CASASDRSSGNTIYF
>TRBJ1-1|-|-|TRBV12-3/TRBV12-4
TGTGCCAGCAGTGCACAAGGGACCTCCGCTGAAGCTTTCTTT
CASSAQGTSAEAFF
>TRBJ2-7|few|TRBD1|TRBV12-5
TGTGCTAGTGGTTTGACAGGGGGTAAGGAGCAGTACTTC
CASGLTGGKEQYF
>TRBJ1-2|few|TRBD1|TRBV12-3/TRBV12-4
TGTGCCAGCAGCCTTGACTGGGGGACAGGGGGCTCTGGCTACACCTTC
CASSLDWGTGGSGYTF
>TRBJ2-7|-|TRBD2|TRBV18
TGTGCCAGCTCACCACCGCTAGCGGCCTACGAGCAGTACTTC
CASSPPLAAYEQYF
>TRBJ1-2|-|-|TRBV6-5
TGTGCCAGCAGTTCCTCAAGGGCCTATGGCTACACCTTC
CASSSSRAYGYTF
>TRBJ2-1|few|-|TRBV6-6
TGTGCCAGCAGTTACTCGGTCAGAAACAATGAGCAGTTCTTC
CASSYSVRNNEQFF
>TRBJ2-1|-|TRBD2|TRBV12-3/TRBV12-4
TGTGCCAGCACGCTCGAAACTAGCGGGGTTAATGAGAAGTTCTTC
CASTLETSGVNEKFF